The TCR beta chain described here comes from a study of blood T cell repertoires in COVID-19. Background on the study: Samples representing acute and convalescent COVID-19 were sourced from the United States, Italy and Spain. T cells, B-cell-depleted T cells, or PBMCs provided the cDNA or gDNA that served as material.

Germline V gene data show CDR1 as SGHDT and CDR2 as YYEEEE. Trimming removed 1 base at V and 8 bases at J, with 4 bases between. This CDR3 spans 12 amino acids. Clones were sequenced by immunoSEQ multiplex PCR, and TCRdb holds only the in-frame ones, with some missing. The data hold fewer than 200,000 clones, with under 85% observed a single time. The sequencing input was peripheral blood. The rearrangement uses TRBV5-6 and TRBJ1-6; D is uncertain. This TCR derives from a man between 65 and 79 years old with acute or convalescent COVID-19. The CDR3 DNA reads TGTGCCAGCAGCTTGTCCGATTCACCCCTCCACTTT. It yields the protein CASSLSDSPLHF.